These 16 T cell receptor beta chains share one sample of origin, sequenced in a study of blood T cells in healthy people across ages. Combining a sample-barcoded 5' primer with a J-beta primer mix, a second PCR ran for roughly 7 to 12 cycles. TCRdb called the 5' RACE reads again in MiXCR, with one record for every CDR3 protein. Here the sample spans fewer than 800,000 distinct CDR3 sequences, about 30% being singletons. Material for sequencing was blood. These receptors were collected from a woman older than 75 in good health.

This clonotype has a handful of counts. The chain recombines TRBV28 with TRBJ2-5; 10 bases line up with TRBD2. CDR1 and CDR2 (germline): MDHEN, SYDVKM. The V segment lost 5 bases and the J segment 2 bases; nucleotides outside the gene matches: 11. The CDR3 is 17 residues long. The CDR3 DNA follows: TGTGCCAGCAGTCCTTGGACTAGCGGAGCCTCACAAGAGACCCAGTACTTC. Translating it yields CASSPWTSGASQETQYF.

The sample holds many counts of this clonotype. V and J are TRBV6-2 or TRBV6-3 and TRBJ1-2, with no clear D. CDR1 and CDR2 (germline): MNHEY, SVGEGT. The CDR3 has 13 residues. The V end lost 0 bases, the J end lost 2 bases, and 4 bases lay between the germline ends. CDR3 sequence (DNA): TGTGCCAGCAGTTACTCAAGGAACTATGGCTACACCTTC. Protein sequence: CASSYSRNYGYTF.

This sequence joins TRBV7-9 and TRBJ2-7; D may be TRBD1 (5 bases). Germline V gene data show CDR1 as SEHNR and CDR2 as FQNEAQ (reference sequence). This CDR3 region has 18 residues. The ends were cut back, 5 bases at V and 2 bases at J, with 25 bases in the middle. Here the CDR3 reads CASSQVLPRIGAAYEQYF. The CDR3 nucleotides read TGTGCCAGCAGCCAAGTCCTCCCTCGAATAGGGGCCGCCTACGAGCAGTACTTC.

In the case of this clonotype: A read error may explain this, as a much larger clone is one base away. The chain uses TRBV6-6 and TRBJ2-1; D call uncertain. Judging by the DNA end, TRBJ2-7 fits better; the J call may be wrong. This CDR3 has 14 amino acids. Germline CDR1 is MNHNY and CDR2 is SVGAGI (reference sequence). The CDR3 reads CASIVGDSYNEQYF. As DNA, the CDR3 is TGTGCCAGCATAGTGGGCGACTCCTACAATGAGCAGTACTTC.

On this clonotype itself: A much larger clonotype is one base distant, so this may be a read error. The CDR3 coding sequence is TGTGCCAGCAGTTGCTCTCCGAGCGGGGGGGCGAATGAGCAGTTCTTC. It translates to CASSCSPSGGANEQFF. The chain recombines TRBV6-2 or TRBV6-3 with TRBJ2-1; 10 nucleotides agree with TRBD2. Germline V gives CDR1 MNHEY, CDR2 SVGEGT. Losses at the gene ends were 4 bases for V and 7 bases for J; bases not matched to a gene: 10. The CDR3 sequence is 16 residues long.

Comment on this clonotype: A read error is possible here, since a much larger clone lies one base away. This sequence joins TRBV24-1 and TRBJ2-1; TRBD2 is a possible D gene (7 bases). The DNA end is a closer match to TRBJ2-7, so the J assignment may be wrong. Germline values: CDR1 KGHDR, CDR2 SFDVKD. The CDR3 runs to 17 residues. The CDR3 bases are TGTGCCACCAGTGATTCGGGCCCGGCGGGGGCCAACAATGAGCAGTACTTC. Amino acid sequence: CATSDSGPAGANNEQYF.

The chain links TRBV7-2 to TRBJ2-1, with unresolved D. The germline CDR1 and CDR2 sequences are SGHTA and FQGNSA. V was trimmed by 6 bases and J by 7 bases, leaving 22 bases between them. The length of the CDR3 is 16 residues. Here the CDR3 DNA reads TGTGCCAGCAGTACAACGGGCGACCGGGTTTGGAATGAGCAGTTCTTC. Translating it yields CASSTTGDRVWNEQFF. Drawing the rest from reference TRBV7-2 and TRBJ2-1, the complete variable domain is GAGVSQSPSNKVTEKGKDVELRCDPISGHTALYWYRQSLGQGLEFLIYFQGNSAPDKSGLPSDRFSAERTGGSVSTLTIQRTQQEDSAVYLCASSTTGDRVWNEQFFGPGTRLTVL.

The sample holds many counts of this clonotype. The chain couples TRBV20-1 to TRBJ2-3; tentatively, D is TRBD2 (6 bases). Germline V gene lookup returns CDR1 DFQATT and CDR2 SNEGSKA (reference sequence). V was trimmed by 3 bases and J by 8 bases, leaving 27 bases between them. The CDR3 is 17 amino acids. The CDR3 spells CSARPGVEFSPRATQYF. The CDR3 nucleotides are TGCAGTGCTAGGCCGGGAGTCGAGTTTTCACCCAGAGCTACGCAGTATTTT.

This chain uses TRBV24-1 with TRBJ2-3; D is perhaps TRBD1 (6 bases). Germline loops: CDR1 KGHDR, CDR2 SFDVKD. This CDR3 spans 14 amino acids. The ends were cut back, 4 bases at V and 6 bases at J, with 13 bases in the middle. The CDR3 is CATSETGGADTQYF. In nucleotides, the CDR3 is TGTGCCACCAGTGAGACAGGTGGAGCCGATACGCAGTATTTT.

At least ten counts were recorded for this clonotype. The V call is TRBV3-1, the J call TRBJ1-4; D is unresolved. This CDR3 comprises 11 residues. With 2 bases removed from V and 8 bases from J, the gap between germline ends came to 3 bases. Looked up from germline, CDR1 is LGHDT and CDR2 is YNNKEL (reference sequence). For the CDR3, the DNA is TGTGCCAGCAGCCAAAACGAAAAACTGTTTTTT. Translating it yields CASSQNEKLFF. The whole variable domain, remainder taken from reference TRBV3-1 and TRBJ1-4, is DTAVSQTPKYLVTQMGNDKSIKCEQNLGHDTMYWYKQDSKKFLKIMFSYNNKELIINETVPNRFSPKSPDKAHLNLHINSLELGDSAVYFCASSQNEKLFFGSGTQLSVL.

This clonotype has at least ten counts. The CDR3 protein is CASSEGTGIRGYTF. The CDR3 DNA reads as TGTGCCAGCAGTGAAGGGACAGGCATTAGAGGCTACACCTTC. The rearrangement uses TRBV2 and TRBJ1-2; 7 nucleotides line up with TRBD1. J gave up 8 bases and V 1 base, and 7 bases lay outside the gene matches. The CDR3 length is 14 residues. Germline values: CDR1 SNHLY, CDR2 FYNNEI.

V usage is TRBV7-8 and J usage is TRBJ2-7; 9 nucleotides agree with TRBD1. The better agreement between TRBJ2-5 and the DNA end casts doubt on the J call. The CDR3 runs to 14 residues. Germline assignment: CDR1 SGHVS and CDR2 FQNEAQ. The CDR3 DNA reads as TGTGCCAGCAAAAGGACAGGGGCGCCGGAGACCCAGTACTTC. The encoded protein is CASKRTGAPETQYF.

The chain combines TRBV6-6 with TRBJ1-1; D gene uncertain. From germline, CDR1 is MNHNY and CDR2 SVGAGI (reference sequence). The CDR3 has 13 residues. Deletions cut 2 bases from V and 6 bases from J, with 10 bases between. CDR3 residues: CASSYEVFAEAFF. In DNA form, the CDR3 reads TGTGCCAGCAGTTACGAGGTTTTTGCTGAAGCTTTCTTT.

This clonotype was observed many times. The chain couples TRBV29-1 to TRBJ1-5, with TRBD1 matching over 9 bases. V lost 5 bases to trimming and J lost 6 bases; unmatched junction nucleotides: 5. The V gene's germline CDR1 is SQVTM and CDR2 ANQGSEA. The CDR3 has 13 amino acids. CDR3 loop: CSVLQGAGQPQHF. The CDR3 DNA sequence: TGCAGCGTTTTACAGGGGGCGGGTCAGCCCCAGCATTTT.

The gene calls are TRBV20-1 and TRBJ1-1; D ambiguous. CDR3 size: 13 residues. The germline CDR1 and CDR2 sequences are DFQATT and SNEGSKA (reference sequence). With 2 bases removed from V and 2 bases from J, the gap between germline ends came to 9 bases. For the CDR3, the DNA is TGCAGTGCTAGACGGACCCCTAACACTGAAGCTTTCTTT. As protein: CSARRTPNTEAFF.

This clonotype was recorded many times. The chain combines TRBV20-1 with TRBJ2-1; tentative D call: TRBD2 (5 bases). Germline lookup yields CDR1 DFQATT and CDR2 SNEGSKA (reference sequence). This CDR3 comprises 16 residues. Trimming pared 0 bases from V and 10 bases from J, leaving 22 bases between. CDR3 in amino acids: CSARDLMELDQGEQFF. The CDR3, as DNA: TGCAGTGCTAGAGATCTCATGGAACTAGACCAAGGCGAGCAGTTCTTC.